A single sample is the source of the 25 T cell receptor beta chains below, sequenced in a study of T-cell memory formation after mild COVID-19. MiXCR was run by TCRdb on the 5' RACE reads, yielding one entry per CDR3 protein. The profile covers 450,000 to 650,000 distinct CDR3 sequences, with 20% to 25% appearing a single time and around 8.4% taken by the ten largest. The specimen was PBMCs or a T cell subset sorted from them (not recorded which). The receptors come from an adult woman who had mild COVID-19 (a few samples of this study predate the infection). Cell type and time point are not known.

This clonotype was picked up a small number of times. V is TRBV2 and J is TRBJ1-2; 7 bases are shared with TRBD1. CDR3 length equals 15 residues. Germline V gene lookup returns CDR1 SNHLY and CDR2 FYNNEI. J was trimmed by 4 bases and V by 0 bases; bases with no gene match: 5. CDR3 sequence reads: CASSEAGGQSYGYTF. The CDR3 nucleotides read TGTGCCAGCAGTGAAGCGGGGGGACAGAGCTATGGCTACACCTTC.

CDR3 DNA sequence: TGCGCCAGCAGCCAAGGACAGGGGGTCTCCTACGAGCAGTACTTC. Translating it yields CASSQGQGVSYEQYF. The V gene is TRBV4-1, the J gene TRBJ2-7; 9 bases agree with TRBD1. V shed 1 base, J shed 0 bases, and the junction held 1 base outside the gene matches. Germline loops: CDR1 MGHRA, CDR2 YSYEKL. The CDR3 covers 15 residues.

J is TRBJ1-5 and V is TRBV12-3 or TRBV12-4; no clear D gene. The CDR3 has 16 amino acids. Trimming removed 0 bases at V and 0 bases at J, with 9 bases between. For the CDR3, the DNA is TGTGCCAGCAGTTTAGCGTGGAGTGATAGCAATCAGCCCCAGCATTTT. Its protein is CASSLAWSDSNQPQHF.

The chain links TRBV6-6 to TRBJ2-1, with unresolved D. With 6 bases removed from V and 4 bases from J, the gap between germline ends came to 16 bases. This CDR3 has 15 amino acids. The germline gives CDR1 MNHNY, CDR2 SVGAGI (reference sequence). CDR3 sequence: CASSPTDNLYNEQFF. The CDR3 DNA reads TGTGCCAGCAGCCCAACGGATAACTTATACAATGAGCAGTTCTTC.

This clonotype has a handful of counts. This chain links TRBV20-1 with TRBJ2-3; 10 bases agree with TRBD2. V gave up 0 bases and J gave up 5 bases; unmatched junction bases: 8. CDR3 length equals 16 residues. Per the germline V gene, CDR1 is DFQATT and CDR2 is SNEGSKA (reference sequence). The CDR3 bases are TGCAGTGCTAGAGATCGCTCTAGCGGGGGTCGAGATACGCAGTATTTT. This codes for CSARDRSSGGRDTQYF.

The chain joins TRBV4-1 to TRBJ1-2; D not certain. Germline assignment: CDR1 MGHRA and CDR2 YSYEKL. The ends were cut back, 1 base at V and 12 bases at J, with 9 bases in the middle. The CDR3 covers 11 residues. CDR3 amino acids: CASSQGGYDTF. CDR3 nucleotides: TGCGCCAGCAGCCAAGGTGGTTACGACACCTTC.

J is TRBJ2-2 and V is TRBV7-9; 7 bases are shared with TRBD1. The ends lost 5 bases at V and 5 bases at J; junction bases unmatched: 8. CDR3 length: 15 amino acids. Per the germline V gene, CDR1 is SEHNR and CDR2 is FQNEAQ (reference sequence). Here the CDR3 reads CASSRGQPGTGELFF. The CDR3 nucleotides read TGTGCCAGCAGCAGGGGACAGCCGGGTACCGGGGAGCTGTTTTTT.

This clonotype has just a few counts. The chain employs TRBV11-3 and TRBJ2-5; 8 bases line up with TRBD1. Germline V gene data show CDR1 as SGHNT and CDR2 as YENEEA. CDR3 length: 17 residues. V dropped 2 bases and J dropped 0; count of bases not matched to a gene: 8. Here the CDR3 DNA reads TGTGCCAGCAGCTTATTCCGACAGGGGACGAACCAAGAGACCCAGTACTTC. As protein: CASSLFRQGTNQETQYF.

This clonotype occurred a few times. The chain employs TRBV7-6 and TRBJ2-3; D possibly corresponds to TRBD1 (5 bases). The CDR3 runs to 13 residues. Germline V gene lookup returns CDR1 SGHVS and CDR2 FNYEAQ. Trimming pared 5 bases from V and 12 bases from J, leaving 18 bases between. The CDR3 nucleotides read TGTGCCAGCAGCCTCGACAGTTCTTGGGGACAGTATTTT. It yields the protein CASSLDSSWGQYF.

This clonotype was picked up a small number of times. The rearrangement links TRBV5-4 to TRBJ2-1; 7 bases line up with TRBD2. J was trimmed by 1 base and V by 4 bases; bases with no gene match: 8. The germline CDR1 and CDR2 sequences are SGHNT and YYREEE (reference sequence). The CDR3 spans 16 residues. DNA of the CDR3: TGTGCCAGCAGCGTGAGCGGGCGGGGGTCCTACAATGAGCAGTTCTTC. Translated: CASSVSGRGSYNEQFF.

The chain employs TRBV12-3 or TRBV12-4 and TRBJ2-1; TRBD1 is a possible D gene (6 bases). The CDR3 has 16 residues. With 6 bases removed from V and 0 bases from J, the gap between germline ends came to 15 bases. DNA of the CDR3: TGTGCCAGCAGCCCCTGGATAGGGGGCTCCTACAATGAGCAGTTCTTC. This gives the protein CASSPWIGGSYNEQFF.

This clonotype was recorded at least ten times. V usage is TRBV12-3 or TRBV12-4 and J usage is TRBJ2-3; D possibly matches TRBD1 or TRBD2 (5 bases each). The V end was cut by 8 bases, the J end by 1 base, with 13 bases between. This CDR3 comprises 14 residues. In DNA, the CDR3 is TGTGCCAGCGGTAGAGGGGCCGGCACAGATACGCAGTATTTT. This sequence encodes CASGRGAGTDTQYF.

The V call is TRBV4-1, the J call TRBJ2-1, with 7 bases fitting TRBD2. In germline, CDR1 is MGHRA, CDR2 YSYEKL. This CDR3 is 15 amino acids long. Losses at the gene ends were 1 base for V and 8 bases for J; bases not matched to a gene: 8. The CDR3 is CASSQVGTIRDEQFF. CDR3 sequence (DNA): TGCGCCAGCAGCCAAGTGGGGACTATAAGGGATGAGCAGTTCTTC.

This chain's CDR3 is CASSQVRITLEKLFF. The CDR3 DNA reads TGTGCCAGCAGCCAAGTTAGGATTACCCTTGAAAAACTGTTTTTT. The rearrangement links TRBV4-2 to TRBJ1-4, with no clear D. The V end was cut by 1 base, the J end by 7 bases, with 13 bases between. CDR3 length equals 15 residues. Germline CDR1 LGHNA, CDR2 YNFKEQ.

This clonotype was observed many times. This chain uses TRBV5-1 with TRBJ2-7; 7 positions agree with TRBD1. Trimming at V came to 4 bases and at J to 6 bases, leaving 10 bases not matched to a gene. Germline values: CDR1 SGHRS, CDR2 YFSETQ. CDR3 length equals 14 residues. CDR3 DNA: TGCGCCAGCAGCCCCCGGGACAGAATGGGCGAGCAGTACTTC. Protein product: CASSPRDRMGEQYF.

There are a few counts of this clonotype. The CDR3 sequence: CASSELQGYYTF. The CDR3 DNA reads as TGTGCCAGCAGTGAACTCCAGGGATACTACACCTTC. This chain links TRBV2 with TRBJ1-2; D might be TRBD1 (5 bases). From germline, CDR1 is SNHLY and CDR2 FYNNEI. CDR3 size: 12 residues. With 2 bases removed from V and 10 bases from J, the gap between germline ends came to 11 bases.

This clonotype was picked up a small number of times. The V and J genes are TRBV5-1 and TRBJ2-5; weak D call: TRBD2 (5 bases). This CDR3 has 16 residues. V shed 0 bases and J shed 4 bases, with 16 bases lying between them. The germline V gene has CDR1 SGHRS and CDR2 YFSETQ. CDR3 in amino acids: CASSLAPTGELETQYF. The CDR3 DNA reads TGCGCCAGCAGCTTGGCTCCGACCGGGGAGTTAGAGACCCAGTACTTC.

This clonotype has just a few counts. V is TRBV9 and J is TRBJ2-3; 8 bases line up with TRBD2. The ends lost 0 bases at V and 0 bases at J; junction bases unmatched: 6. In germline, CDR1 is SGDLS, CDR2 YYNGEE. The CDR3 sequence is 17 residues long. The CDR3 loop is CASSVAGQRGSTDTQYF. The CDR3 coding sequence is TGTGCCAGCAGCGTAGCTGGGCAGCGGGGGAGCACAGATACGCAGTATTTT.

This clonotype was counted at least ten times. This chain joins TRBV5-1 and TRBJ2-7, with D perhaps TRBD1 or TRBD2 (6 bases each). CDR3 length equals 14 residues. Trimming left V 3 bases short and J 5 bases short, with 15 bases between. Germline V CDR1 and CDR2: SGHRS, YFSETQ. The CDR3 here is CASSWGRRDDEQYF. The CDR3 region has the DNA TGCGCCAGCAGCTGGGGGCGGCGGGACGACGAGCAGTACTTC. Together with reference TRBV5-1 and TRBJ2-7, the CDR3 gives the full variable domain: KAGVTQTPRYLIKTRGQQVTLSCSPISGHRSVSWYQQTPGQGLQFLFEYFSETQRNKGNFPGRFSGRQFSNSRSEMNVSTLELGDSALYLCASSWGRRDDEQYFGPGTRLTVT.

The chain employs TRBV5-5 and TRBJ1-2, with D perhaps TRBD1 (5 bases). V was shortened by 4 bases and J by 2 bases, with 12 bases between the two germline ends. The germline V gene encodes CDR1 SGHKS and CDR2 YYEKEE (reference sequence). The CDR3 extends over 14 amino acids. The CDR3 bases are TGTGCCAGCAGCGGGGGGTCGGTGAACTATGGCTACACCTTC. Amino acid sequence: CASSGGSVNYGYTF.

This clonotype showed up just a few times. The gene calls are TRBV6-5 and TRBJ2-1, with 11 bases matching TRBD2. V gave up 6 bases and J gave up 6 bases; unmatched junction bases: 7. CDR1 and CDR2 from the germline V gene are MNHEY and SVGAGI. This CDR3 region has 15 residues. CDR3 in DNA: TGTGCCAGCAGCCTGACTAGCGGGGTTTTCAATGAGCAGTTCTTC. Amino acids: CASSLTSGVFNEQFF.

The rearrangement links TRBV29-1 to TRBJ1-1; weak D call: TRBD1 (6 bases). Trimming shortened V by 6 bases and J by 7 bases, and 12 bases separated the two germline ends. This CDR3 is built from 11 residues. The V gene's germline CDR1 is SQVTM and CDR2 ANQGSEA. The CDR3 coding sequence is TGCAGCGTCCTCACAGGGATTGAAGCTTTCTTT. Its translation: CSVLTGIEAFF.

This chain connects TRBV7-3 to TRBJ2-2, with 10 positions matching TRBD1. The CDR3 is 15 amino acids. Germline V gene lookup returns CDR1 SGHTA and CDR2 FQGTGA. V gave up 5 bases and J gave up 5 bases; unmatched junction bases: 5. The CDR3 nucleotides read TGTGCCAGCAGCCCCGGGACAGGGGTGACCGGGGAGCTGTTTTTT. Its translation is CASSPGTGVTGELFF.

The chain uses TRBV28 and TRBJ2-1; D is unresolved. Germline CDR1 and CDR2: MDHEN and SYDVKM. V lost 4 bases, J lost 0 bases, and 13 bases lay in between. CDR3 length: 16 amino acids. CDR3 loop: CASSSPTARSYNEQFF. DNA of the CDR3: TGTGCCAGCAGTTCCCCTACGGCTCGCTCCTACAATGAGCAGTTCTTC.

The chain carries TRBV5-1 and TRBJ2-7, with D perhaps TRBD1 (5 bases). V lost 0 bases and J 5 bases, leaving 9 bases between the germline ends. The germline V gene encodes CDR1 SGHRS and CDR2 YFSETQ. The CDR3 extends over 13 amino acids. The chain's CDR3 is CASSLVQGDEQYF. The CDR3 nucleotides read TGCGCCAGCAGCTTGGTGCAAGGGGACGAGCAGTACTTC.